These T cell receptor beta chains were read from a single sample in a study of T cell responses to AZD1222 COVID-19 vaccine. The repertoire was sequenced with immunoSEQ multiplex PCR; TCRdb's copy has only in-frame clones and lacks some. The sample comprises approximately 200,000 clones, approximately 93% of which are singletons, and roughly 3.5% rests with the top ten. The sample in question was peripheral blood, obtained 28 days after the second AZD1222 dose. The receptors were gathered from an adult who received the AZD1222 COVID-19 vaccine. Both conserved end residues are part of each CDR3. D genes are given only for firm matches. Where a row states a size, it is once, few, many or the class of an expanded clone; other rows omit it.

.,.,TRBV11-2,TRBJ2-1,TGTGCCAGCTCGAGACTTATCAATGAGCAGTTCTTC,CASSRLINEQFF
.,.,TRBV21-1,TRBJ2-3,TGTGCCAGCAGCAAAAGGGGCGTCCGCACAGATACGCAGTATTTT,CASSKRGVRTDTQYF
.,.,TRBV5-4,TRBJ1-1,TGTGCCAGCAGCTCCAGGGCGTCGGGCACTGAAGCTTTCTTT,CASSSRASGTEAFF
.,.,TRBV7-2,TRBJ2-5,TGTGCCAGCAGACCCGCCAAGGAATGGGAGACCCAGTACTTC,CASRPAKEWETQYF
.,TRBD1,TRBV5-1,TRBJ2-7,TGCGCCAGCAGCCTGTGGACAGGGCCCTACGAGCAGTACTTC,CASSLWTGPYEQYF
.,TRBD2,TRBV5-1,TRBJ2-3,TGCGCCAGCAGCAGTATCGGGGGAGCGGGAGAAACAGATACGCAGTATTTT,CASSSIGGAGETDTQYF
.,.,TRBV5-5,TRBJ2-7,TGTGCCAGCAGCGTACCTAGGGGGTCCGAGCAGTACTTC,CASSVPRGSEQYF
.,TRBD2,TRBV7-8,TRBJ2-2,TGTGCCAGCACCCAACTAGCGGGAGGTCCTGTTACCGGGGAGCTGTTTTTT,CASTQLAGGPVTGELFF
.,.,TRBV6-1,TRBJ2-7,TGTGCCAGCAGTGAAAGGACAAAGTACGAGCAGTACTTC,CASSERTKYEQYF
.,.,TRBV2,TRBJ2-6,TGTGCCAGCAGCGAGAGGTCTGGGGCCAACGTCCTGACTTTC,CASSERSGANVLTF
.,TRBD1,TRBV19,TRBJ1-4,TGTGCCAGTACTTGGACAGGTGGGAATAATGAAAAACTGTTTTTT,CASTWTGGNNEKLFF
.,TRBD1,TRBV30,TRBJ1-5,TGTGCCTGGAGTGTATTAGGGACAGGCGGCAATCAGCCCCAGCATTTT,CAWSVLGTGGNQPQHF
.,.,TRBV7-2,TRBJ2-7,TGTGCCAGCAACACGAGGGCGGGGAGCTCCTACGAGCAGTACTTC,CASNTRAGSSYEQYF
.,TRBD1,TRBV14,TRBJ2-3,TGTGCCAGCAGCCAATCCTGGGGGTCGACCGACAGGGTCAGGCCTAAAGATACGCAGTATTTT,CASSQSWGSTDRVRPKDTQYF
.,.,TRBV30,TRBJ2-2,TGTGCCTGGAGTACCGGGTTCGGCACCGGGGAGCTGTTTTTT,CAWSTGFGTGELFF
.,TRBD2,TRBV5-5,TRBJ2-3,TGTGCCAGCAGCTCCGGGACTAGCGGTCTCACAGATACGCAGTATTTT,CASSSGTSGLTDTQYF
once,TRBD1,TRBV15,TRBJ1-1,TGTGCCACCAGCAGAGGGACAGGGGGTTCTGAAGCTTTCTTT,CATSRGTGGSEAFF
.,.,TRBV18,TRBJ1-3,TGTGCCAGCTCACCCGGGACGCGCTCTGGAAACACCATATATTTT,CASSPGTRSGNTIYF
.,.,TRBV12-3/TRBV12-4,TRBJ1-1,TGTGCCAGCAGTTTTGAAGGCACTGAAGCTTTCTTT,CASSFEGTEAFF
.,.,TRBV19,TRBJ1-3,TGTGCCAGCAGGACTCTCTCTGGAAACACCATATATTTT,CASRTLSGNTIYF
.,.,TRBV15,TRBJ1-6,TGTGCCACCAGCAGAGAGGGGATTCGGTCACCCCTCCACTTT,CATSREGIRSPLHF
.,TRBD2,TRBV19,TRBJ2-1,TGTGCCAGTAGCCGGGGGCTAGCGGGAGGCCGGGGCTACAATGAGCAGTTCTTC,CASSRGLAGGRGYNEQFF
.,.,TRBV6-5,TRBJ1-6,TGTGCCACAAGGCCCGGGGGCGCATCCCATTCACCCCTCCACTTT,CATRPGGASHSPLHF
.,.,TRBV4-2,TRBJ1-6,TGTGCCAGCAGCCAAGATCAGGGAACTAATTCACCCCTCCACTTT,CASSQDQGTNSPLHF
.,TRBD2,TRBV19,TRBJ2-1,TGTGCCACTAGCGGGCTATCTACAAATGAGCAGTTCTTC,CATSGLSTNEQFF
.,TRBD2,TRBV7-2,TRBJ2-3,TGTGCCAGCAGCTGGACGGGACTAGCGGGAGAGATAGATACGCAGTATTTT,CASSWTGLAGEIDTQYF
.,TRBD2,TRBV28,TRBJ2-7,TGTGCCAGCAGAGGAACCGGGACTAGCCCCTACGAGCAGTACTTC,CASRGTGTSPYEQYF
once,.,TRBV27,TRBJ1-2,TGTGCCAGCAGTTTGAGGGACGGGAAGCGTGGCTACACCTTC,CASSLRDGKRGYTF
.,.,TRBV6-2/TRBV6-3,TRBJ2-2,TGTGCCAGCAGCCCTGAGGGGACTTCCAACACCGGGGAGCTGTTTTTT,CASSPEGTSNTGELFF
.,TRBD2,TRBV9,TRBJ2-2,TGTGCCAGCAGCTCCCGCGGTAGCGGGAGGGCGCACACCGGGGAGCTGTTTTTT,CASSSRGSGRAHTGELFF
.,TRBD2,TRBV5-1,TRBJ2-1,TGCGCCAGCACTGTACTAGCGGGAGGGGATGAGCAGTTCTTC,CASTVLAGGDEQFF
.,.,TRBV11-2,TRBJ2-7,TGTGCCAGCAGCTTACAGAACTACTACGAGCAGTACTTC,CASSLQNYYEQYF
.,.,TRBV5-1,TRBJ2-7,TGCGCCAGCAGCTTGGGGCGGACGACGGAGCGCTACGAGCAGTACTTC,CASSLGRTTERYEQYF
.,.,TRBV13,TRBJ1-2,TGTGCCAGCAGCTCCCGAGGGCCACAGGCTAACTATGGCTACACCTTC,CASSSRGPQANYGYTF
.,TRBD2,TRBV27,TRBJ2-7,TGTGCCAGCAGTTCGCGGACTAGCGGGAGCTACGAGCAGTACTTC,CASSSRTSGSYEQYF
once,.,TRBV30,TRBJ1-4,TGTGCCTGGAGTGTAAAGGGCGGAGTTAATGAAAAACTGTTTTTT,CAWSVKGGVNEKLFF
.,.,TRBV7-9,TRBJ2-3,TGTGCCAGCAGGGAAAGCGGGTTTGCAGATACGCAGTATTTT,CASRESGFADTQYF
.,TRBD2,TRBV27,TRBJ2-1,TGTGCCAGCAGTTTATTCGGGACTAGCGTAGCCAATGAGCAGTTCTTC,CASSLFGTSVANEQFF